This passage covers 26 T cell receptor beta chains from one sample sequenced in a study of Graves' ophthalmopathy and Graves' hyperthyroidism. Researchers took RNA transcripts and amplified TCR beta CDR3 regions from them. HTBI primers were used in a first-round RT-PCR, which preceded a second-round multiplex PCR. TCRdb re-called the multiplex PCR reads with MiXCR, one entry per CDR3 protein. The sample shows 500,000 to 600,000 distinct CDR3 sequences, roughly 40% of them seen only once. Sequencing was performed on peripheral blood or thyroid tissue (not recorded which). The source of these receptors is an adult man with Graves' hyperthyroidism.

This clonotype showed up many times. The V gene is TRBV24-1, the J gene TRBJ1-5, with TRBD1 matching over 7 bases. The CDR3 is 15 amino acids. V gave up 3 bases and J gave up 2 bases; unmatched junction bases: 3. Germline V gene lookup returns CDR1 KGHDR and CDR2 SFDVKD. In DNA form, the CDR3 reads TGTGCCACCAGTGATGACACAGGGGGCAATCAGCCCCAGCATTTT. The encoded protein is CATSDDTGGNQPQHF.

The sample holds a few counts of this clonotype. The V gene is TRBV7-9, the J gene TRBJ1-6; D is possibly TRBD1 (5 bases). V dropped 2 bases and J dropped 4 bases, with 6 bases sitting between them. This CDR3 contains 14 residues. From germline, CDR1 is SEHNR and CDR2 FQNEAQ (reference sequence). The chain's CDR3 is CASSLPGYNSPLHF. CDR3 coding DNA: TGTGCCAGCAGCTTACCAGGGTATAATTCACCCCTCCACTTT.

This clonotype was observed many times. The V and J genes are TRBV14 and TRBJ1-1; the D is unclear. This CDR3 contains 16 residues. V was trimmed by 2 bases and J by 2 bases, leaving 15 bases between them. Germline values: CDR1 SGHDN, CDR2 FVKESK. This chain's CDR3 is CASSQPGLGPNTEAFF. CDR3 in DNA: TGTGCCAGCAGCCAACCGGGGTTAGGTCCTAACACTGAAGCTTTCTTT.

This clonotype occurred many times. DNA for the CDR3: TGTGCCACCACCGGGCCGGGAGTTAGCAATCAGCCCCAGCATTTT. Protein sequence: CATTGPGVSNQPQHF. The chain recombines TRBV6-1 with TRBJ1-5; no firm D call. The length of the CDR3 is 15 residues. Germline lookup yields CDR1 MNHNS and CDR2 SASEGT. The V gene lost 10 bases and the J gene lost 0 bases, with 16 bases spanning the gap.

This clonotype was found many times. The chain carries TRBV12-3 or TRBV12-4 and TRBJ2-6, with D uncertain. Trimming pared 3 bases from V and 2 bases from J, leaving 5 bases between. This CDR3 has 14 amino acids. The CDR3 protein is CASSFSTGANVLTF. As DNA, the CDR3 is TGTGCCAGCAGTTTCTCGACTGGGGCCAACGTCCTGACTTTC.

This clonotype was detected only once. This chain joins TRBV2 and TRBJ2-3, with 12 nucleotides matching TRBD2. Germline V CDR1 and CDR2: SNHLY, FYNNEI. The V gene end was trimmed by 6 bases and the J gene end by 2 bases; junction bases not matched to a gene: 9. This CDR3 has 17 amino acids. The CDR3 DNA reads as TGTGCCAGCAGCTGGCGGACTAGCGGGATGCACACAGATACGCAGTATTTT. This sequence encodes CASSWRTSGMHTDTQYF.

Turning to this clonotype: Given a much more abundant clone one base away, this may be a read error. The chain joins TRBV10-3 to TRBJ1-5; D unclear. This CDR3 spans 13 amino acids. The V gene's germline CDR1 is ENHRY and CDR2 SYGVKD. CDR3 nucleotides: TGTGCCAGCAAGGGTCGTAGCAATCAGCTCCAGCATTTT. It encodes CASKGRSNQLQHF.

This sequence joins TRBV6-5 and TRBJ1-1; a weak D match, TRBD1 (5 bases). The V gene lost 6 bases and the J gene lost 1 base, with 15 bases spanning the gap. Germline V gene data show CDR1 as MNHEY and CDR2 as SVGAGI. The CDR3 has 15 residues. The CDR3 sequence is CASRTLGTPNTEAFF. In DNA form, the CDR3 reads TGTGCCAGCAGAACCCTCGGGACGCCGAACACTGAAGCTTTCTTT.

This clonotype was detected many times. The chain uses TRBV11-2 and TRBJ2-7; D gene unclear. The V end lost 2 bases, the J end lost 5 bases, and 7 bases lay between the germline ends. The CDR3 has 12 amino acids. Germline V gene lookup returns CDR1 SGHAT and CDR2 FQNNGV. The chain's CDR3 is CASSLSGHEQYF. The CDR3 nucleotides are TGTGCCAGCAGCTTATCTGGCCACGAGCAGTACTTC.

There are many counts of this clonotype. The genes are TRBV7-9 and TRBJ2-7; the D gene could be TRBD1 or TRBD2 (5 bases each). Between the trimmed V and J ends, which lost 1 base and 3 bases, there was a span of 7 bases. The germline V gene encodes CDR1 SEHNR and CDR2 FQNEAQ (reference sequence). The CDR3 covers 13 residues. This CDR3 is CASSLGDLYEQYF. In DNA, the CDR3 is TGTGCCAGCAGCTTAGGGGACCTCTACGAGCAGTACTTC.

This clonotype occurred many times. The chain joins TRBV6-2 or TRBV6-3 to TRBJ1-1; possible D gene TRBD1, 5 bases. The CDR3 extends over 14 amino acids. V was trimmed by 5 bases and J by 1 base, leaving 11 bases between them. In germline, CDR1 is MNHEY, CDR2 SVGEGT. Written as DNA, the CDR3 is TGTGCCAGCAGTCTCCCCGACAGGAACACTGAAGCTTTCTTT. This sequence encodes CASSLPDRNTEAFF.

As concerns this clonotype: This CDR3 is missing its conserved last phenylalanine or tryptophan, likely due to a read error. The DNA is left out, because the CDR3 cannot be placed on it with certainty; the CDR3 is given as TCRdb lists it. J is TRBJ1-2 and V is TRBV29-1. CDR1 and CDR2 (germline): SQVTM, ANQGSEA. The CDR3 length is 8 residues, termini included. The CDR3 reads CSVACRTS.

Concerning this clonotype itself: A junction boundary mismatches the germline segment, possibly from a read error. The chain has TRBV10-1 and TRBJ2-1; possible D gene TRBD1, 8 bases. In germline, CDR1 is WNHNN, CDR2 SYGVQD (reference sequence). The CDR3 consists of 15 residues. The CDR3 region is CASSYRGGSANEQFF. The CDR3 nucleotides are TGTGCCAGCAGTTACAGGGGGGGATCGGCCAATGAGCAGTTCTTC.

This clonotype was counted at least ten times. The chain links TRBV2 to TRBJ2-7, with no clear D. Per the germline V gene, CDR1 is SNHLY and CDR2 is FYNNEI. Trimming removed 8 bases from V and 2 bases from J, with 10 bases in between. The CDR3 runs to 12 residues. In DNA, the CDR3 is TGTGCCAGCCTCAGCCGGCCCTACGAGCAGTACTTC. Protein: CASLSRPYEQYF.

The chain couples TRBV7-2 to TRBJ1-5; possibly TRBD1 for D (5 bases). Germline CDR1 and CDR2: SGHTA and FQGNSA. The CDR3 consists of 15 residues. Trimming shortened V by 2 bases and J by 11 bases, and 19 bases separated the two germline ends. The CDR3 DNA is TGTGCCAGCAGCTTAAAGGCGGGGGAAGTGGAGACCCAGCATTTT. Amino acid sequence: CASSLKAGEVETQHF. Complete variable domain (other parts from reference TRBV7-2 and TRBJ1-5): GAGVSQSPSNKVTEKGKDVELRCDPISGHTALYWYRQSLGQGLEFLIYFQGNSAPDKSGLPSDRFSAERTGGSVSTLTIQRTQQEDSAVYLCASSLKAGEVETQHFGDGTRLSIL.

This chain connects TRBV7-9 to TRBJ2-5; TRBD1 agrees at 9 bases. The CDR3 totals 14 residues. The V gene end was trimmed by 3 bases and the J gene end by 5 bases; junction bases not matched to a gene: 4. The V gene's germline CDR1 is SEHNR and CDR2 FQNEAQ (reference sequence). The DNA of the CDR3 is TGTGCCAGCAGCTTCCGGGACAGGGTCGAGACCCAGTACTTC. It encodes CASSFRDRVETQYF.

A single count supports this clonotype. This may come from a read error, since a much larger clone is one base off. V gene TRBV9 combines with J gene TRBJ2-7; weak D call: TRBD2 (5 bases). Germline assignment: CDR1 SGDLS and CDR2 YYNGEE. The CDR3 sequence is 15 residues long. Trimming stripped 0 bases from V and 3 bases from J, with 13 bases between. CDR3 DNA sequence: TGTGCCAGCAGCGTAGGTATTAGCGAAGACTACGAGCAGTACTTC. As protein: CASSVGISEDYEQYF.

The chain links TRBV20-1 to TRBJ2-1; 7 positions match TRBD1. CDR1 is DFQATT and CDR2 is SNEGSKA in the germline V gene (reference sequence). This CDR3 contains 15 residues. The CDR3 nucleotides are TGCAGAAGCGAACGGGAAGACAGGGCACACAATGAGCAGTTCTTC. Translation gives CRSEREDRAHNEQFF.

This clonotype was seen just once. The chain recombines TRBV15 with TRBJ2-3; the D is unclear. The V and J ends lost 10 bases and 4 bases respectively, with 18 bases between them. This CDR3 spans 14 amino acids. Germline-derived CDR1 and CDR2 are LNHNV and YYDKDF (reference sequence). The CDR3 DNA is TGTGCCAGCAGTGCCCTAGAGTCCGCAGATACGCAGTATTTT. Its protein is CASSALESADTQYF. The variable domain in full, with the rest retrieved from reference TRBV15 and TRBJ2-3, is DAMVIQNPRYQVTQFGKPVTLSCSQTLNHNVMYWYQQKSSQAPKLLFHYYDKDFNNEADTPDNFQSRRPNTSFCFLDIRSPGLGDTAMYLCASSALESADTQYFGPGTRLTVL.

V usage is TRBV12-5 and J usage is TRBJ1-1, with D unclear. The CDR3 is 14 amino acids. CDR1 is LGHNT, CDR2 FRNRAP, per germline. The CDR3 sequence is CASRSGRANTEAFF. DNA for the CDR3: TGTGCCAGCAGGTCCGGACGGGCAAACACTGAAGCTTTCTTT.

This clonotype came up many times. This chain joins TRBV6-1 and TRBJ1-6; 9 positions match TRBD1. Looked up from germline, CDR1 is MNHNS and CDR2 is SASEGT. CDR3 length: 14 amino acids. The ends lost 6 bases at V and 9 bases at J; junction bases unmatched: 6. CDR3: CASRKQGASSPLHF. CDR3 DNA sequence: TGTGCCAGCAGAAAACAGGGGGCCAGTTCACCCCTCCACTTT.

Concerning this clonotype: At one end the junction does not follow the germline gene, possibly because of a read error. The genes are TRBV7-2 and TRBJ1-4; 8 bases fit TRBD1. Per the germline V gene, CDR1 is SGHTA and CDR2 is FQGNSA. There are 12 residues in the CDR3. CDR3 sequence (DNA): TGTGCCAGCAGTTTTAACCGACAGGGGTTGGTTTTT. As protein: CASSFNRQGLVF.

This clonotype has only one observation. The rearrangement uses TRBV12-3 or TRBV12-4 and TRBJ1-4; D possibly corresponds to TRBD1 (5 bases). This CDR3 spans 13 amino acids. Trimming removed 6 bases at V and 8 bases at J, with 13 bases between. The DNA of the CDR3 is TGTGCCAGCAGGGGGACTGGAGGGGAAAAACTGTTTTTT. It yields the protein CASRGTGGEKLFF.

Turning to this clonotype: The junction does not match germline at one end; this may be a read error. The chain couples TRBV2 to TRBJ2-7; 12 bases are a match to TRBD1. The germline gives CDR1 SNHLY, CDR2 FYNNEI. The CDR3 contains 15 residues. The CDR3 region is CATSESGTGGDEQYF. CDR3 nucleotides: TGTGCCACCAGTGAATCCGGGACAGGGGGCGACGAGCAGTACTTC.

Details on this clonotype: A read error may be the cause here, since a much bigger clone is one base away. This chain uses TRBV7-3 with TRBJ2-5, with TRBD1 as a possible D gene (7 bases). CDR1 SGHTA and CDR2 FQGTGA come from the germline V gene. Trimming shortened V by 5 bases and J by 8 bases, and 18 bases separated the two germline ends. This CDR3 contains 14 residues. The CDR3 region has the DNA TGTGCCAGCAGCCCGACAGGGCCGGGGGATACCCAGTACTTC. As protein: CASSPTGPGDTQYF.

This clonotype has at least ten counts. The V call is TRBV2, the J call TRBJ1-2; TRBD1 is a possible D gene (5 bases). Trimming left V 6 bases short and J 3 bases short, with 11 bases between. This CDR3 comprises 13 residues. Germline V gives CDR1 SNHLY, CDR2 FYNNEI. In nucleotides, the CDR3 is TGTGCCAGCAGATCCGGGACGCACTATGGCTACACCTTC. Translated: CASRSGTHYGYTF.